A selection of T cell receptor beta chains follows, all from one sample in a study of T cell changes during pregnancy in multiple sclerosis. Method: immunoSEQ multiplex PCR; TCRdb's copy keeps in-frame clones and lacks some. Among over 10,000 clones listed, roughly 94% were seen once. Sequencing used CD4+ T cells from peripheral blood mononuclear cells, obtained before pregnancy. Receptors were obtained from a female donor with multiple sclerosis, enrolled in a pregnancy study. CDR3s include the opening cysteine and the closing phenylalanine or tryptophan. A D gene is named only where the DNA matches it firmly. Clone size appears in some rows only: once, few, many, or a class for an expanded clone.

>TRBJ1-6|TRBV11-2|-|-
CASSPYSLRIRASPLHF
TGTGCCAGCAGCCCATACAGCCTCCGGATCAGAGCTTCACCCCTCCACTTT
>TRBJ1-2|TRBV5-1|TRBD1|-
CASSLETGLGHYGYTF
TGCGCCAGCAGTTTAGAGACAGGGCTAGGGCACTATGGCTACACCTTC
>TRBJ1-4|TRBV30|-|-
CAWSEDSQANEKLFF
TGTGCCTGGAGTGAGGACTCGCAGGCTAATGAAAAACTGTTTTTT
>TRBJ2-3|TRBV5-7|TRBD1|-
CASSRTGGAGTDTQYF
TGTGCCAGCAGCAGGACAGGGGGCGCCGGTACAGATACGCAGTATTTT
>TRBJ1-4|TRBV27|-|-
CASSFGRGTNEKLFF
TGTGCCAGCAGTTTCGGGAGGGGAACTAATGAAAAACTGTTTTTT
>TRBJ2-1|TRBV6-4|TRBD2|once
CASSAQRGDNEQFF
TGTGCCAGCAGTGCCCAGCGGGGGGACAATGAGCAGTTCTTC
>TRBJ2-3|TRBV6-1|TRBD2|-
CASSDIRLGGNTQYF
TGTGCCAGCAGTGATATCCGGCTGGGAGGGAATACGCAGTATTTT
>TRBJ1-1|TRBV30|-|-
CAWARGIGWTEAFF
TGTGCCTGGGCACGGGGGATAGGATGGACTGAAGCTTTCTTT
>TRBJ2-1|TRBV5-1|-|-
CASSFLVTGPRDEQFF
TGCGCCAGCAGCTTCCTTGTGACAGGTCCCAGGGATGAGCAGTTCTTC
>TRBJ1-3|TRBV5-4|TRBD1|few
CASSSSTGWNTIYF
TGTGCCAGCAGCTCTTCGACAGGGTGGAACACCATATATTTT
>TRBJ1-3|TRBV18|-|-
CASSTADSGNTIYF
TGTGCCAGCTCCACAGCGGACTCTGGAAACACCATATATTTT
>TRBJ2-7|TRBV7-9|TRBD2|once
CASSLSGGAYEQYF
TGTGCCAGCAGCTTGTCCGGGGGGGCCTACGAGCAGTACTTC
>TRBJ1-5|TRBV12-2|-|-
CASRLAHRRGRHNQPQHF
TGTGCAAGTCGCTTAGCGCATCGCAGGGGGCGGCACAATCAGCCCCAGCATTTT
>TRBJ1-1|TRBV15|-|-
CATSRDQAQGWAPAFF
TGTGCCACCAGCAGAGATCAGGCGCAGGGGTGGGCTCCAGCTTTCTTT
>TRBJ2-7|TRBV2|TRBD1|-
CASSEATGTGAYEQYF
TGTGCCAGCAGTGAAGCAACCGGGACAGGGGCCTACGAGCAGTACTTC
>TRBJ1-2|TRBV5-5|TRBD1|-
CASSPGQGLNYGYTF
TGTGCCAGCAGCCCCGGACAGGGGCTGAACTATGGCTACACCTTC
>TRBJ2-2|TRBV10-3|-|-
CAISESSGTGELFF
TGTGCCATCAGTGAGTCGTCGGGTACCGGGGAGCTGTTTTTT
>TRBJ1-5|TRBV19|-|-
CASSIVPGGNQPQHF
TGTGCCAGTAGTATCGTCCCAGGGGGCAATCAGCCCCAGCATTTT
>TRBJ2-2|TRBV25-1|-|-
CASSEYLERKTGELFF
TGTGCCAGCAGTGAATATTTGGAGAGAAAGACCGGGGAGCTGTTTTTT
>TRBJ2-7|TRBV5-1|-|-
CASSRDGTTVPFYEQYF
TGCGCCAGCAGTCGGGACGGGACAACCGTCCCTTTCTACGAGCAGTACTTC
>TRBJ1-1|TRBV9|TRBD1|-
CASSGQGLNTEAFF
TGTGCCAGCAGCGGACAGGGACTGAACACTGAAGCTTTCTTT
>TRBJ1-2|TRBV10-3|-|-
CAISESSRGSNYGYTF
TGTGCCATCAGTGAGTCGTCTAGAGGGAGTAACTATGGCTACACCTTC
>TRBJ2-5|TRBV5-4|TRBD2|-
CASSLRLAGGGETQYF
TGTGCCAGCAGCCTAAGACTAGCGGGGGGCGGAGAGACCCAGTACTTC
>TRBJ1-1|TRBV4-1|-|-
CASSRSRSLGTEAFF
TGCGCCAGCAGCCGGTCGAGGAGTCTGGGCACTGAAGCTTTCTTT
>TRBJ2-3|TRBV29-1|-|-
CSVVGRNTDTQYF
TGCAGCGTTGTGGGCAGGAACACAGATACGCAGTATTTT
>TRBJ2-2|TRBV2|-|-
CASVPEHTGELFF
TGTGCCAGCGTACCAGAACATACCGGGGAGCTGTTTTTT
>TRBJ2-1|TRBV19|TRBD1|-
CASNYGDRLSNEQFF
TGTGCCAGTAATTATGGGGACAGACTATCCAATGAGCAGTTCTTC
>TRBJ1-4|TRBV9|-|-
CASSLTGSRNEKLFF
TGTGCCAGCAGCCTCACCGGGAGCAGGAATGAAAAACTGTTTTTT
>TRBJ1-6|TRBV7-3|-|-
CASSSGGNSPLHF
TGTGCCAGCAGCTCGGGGGGGAATTCACCCCTCCACTTT
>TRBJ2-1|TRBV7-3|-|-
CASSLPGNRDQLFF
TGTGCCAGCAGCTTACCCGGGAACAGGGATCAGTTGTTCTTC
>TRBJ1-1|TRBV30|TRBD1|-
CARQGANTEAFF
TGTGCTCGACAGGGGGCGAACACTGAAGCTTTCTTT
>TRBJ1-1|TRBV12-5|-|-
CASGGEGGSTEAFF
TGTGCTAGCGGGGGGGAGGGAGGTAGTACTGAAGCTTTCTTT